This is a list of T cell receptor beta chains from one sample in a study of metastatic and nonmetastatic thyroid tumors. TCRdb recomputed clones from the PCR reads via MiXCR. The sample yields around 15,000 clones, approximately 14% seen once. Source material: blood. These TCRs come from a female donor with papillary thyroid cancer or a benign thyroid nodule (not recorded which). Some clones in this sample may be carry-over from other donors' samples. Each CDR3 is given with its conserved first and last residue. Each record gives: J gene, clone size, D gene, V gene, CDR3 DNA, CDR3 protein. D genes are given only for firm matches. The size entry is marked missing in some rows and otherwise reads once, few, many or a size class.

J gene: TRBJ1-4; clone size: NA; D gene: TRBD1; V gene: TRBV20-1; CDR3 DNA: TGCAGTGCTAGGGGGGGCCCGGGACAGGCCAGGGAAAAACTGTTTTTT; CDR3 protein: CSARGGPGQAREKLFF
J gene: TRBJ2-2; clone size: NA; D gene: TRBD2; V gene: TRBV11-2; CDR3 DNA: TGTGCCAGCAGCTTCCCCCTTAGCGGGGCGAACACCGGGGAGCTGTTTTTT; CDR3 protein: CASSFPLSGANTGELFF
J gene: TRBJ1-6; clone size: NA; D gene: NA; V gene: TRBV30; CDR3 DNA: TGTGCCTGGAGTGTACGGTATAATTCACCCCTCCACTTT; CDR3 protein: CAWSVRYNSPLHF
J gene: TRBJ1-3; clone size: medium-sized; D gene: NA; V gene: TRBV6-1; CDR3 DNA: TGTGCCAGCAGTGAAGCCAGGGTTGCTGGAAACACCATATATTTT; CDR3 protein: CASSEARVAGNTIYF
J gene: TRBJ2-6; clone size: many; D gene: TRBD1; V gene: TRBV10-3; CDR3 DNA: TGTGCCATCAGTGGATCCTCGGGACAGGCCTTCTCTGGGGCCAACGTCCTGACTTTC; CDR3 protein: CAISGSSGQAFSGANVLTF
J gene: TRBJ2-5; clone size: few; D gene: NA; V gene: TRBV29-1; CDR3 DNA: TGCAGCGTTGGGAAGGCTAGCGTCCAAGAGACCCAGTACTTC; CDR3 protein: CSVGKASVQETQYF
J gene: TRBJ1-4; clone size: many; D gene: NA; V gene: TRBV6-5; CDR3 DNA: TGTGCCAGCAGTTATATAGGGCAAGGTGAAAAACTGTTTTTT; CDR3 protein: CASSYIGQGEKLFF
J gene: TRBJ2-7; clone size: few; D gene: NA; V gene: TRBV6-1; CDR3 DNA: TGTGCCAGCAGGAACCGGGCACCGCACATGGAGCAGTACTTC; CDR3 protein: CASRNRAPHMEQYF
J gene: TRBJ2-4; clone size: NA; D gene: NA; V gene: TRBV30; CDR3 DNA: TGTGCCTGGAGTGTACACGGGACGGAAAAAAACATTCAGTACTTC; CDR3 protein: CAWSVHGTEKNIQYF
J gene: TRBJ1-6; clone size: NA; D gene: NA; V gene: TRBV28; CDR3 DNA: TGTGCCAGCAGTTTTTGGGGAGTAGGGACGGATAATTCACCCCTCCACTTT; CDR3 protein: CASSFWGVGTDNSPLHF
J gene: TRBJ1-2; clone size: many; D gene: NA; V gene: TRBV3-1; CDR3 DNA: TGTGCCAGCAGCCCGAACAGAGACAGCTATGGCTACACCTTC; CDR3 protein: CASSPNRDSYGYTF
J gene: TRBJ2-5; clone size: many; D gene: TRBD2; V gene: TRBV5-1; CDR3 DNA: TGCGCCAGCAGCACCGCTAGCGGGCAAGAGACCCAGTACTTC; CDR3 protein: CASSTASGQETQYF
J gene: TRBJ2-5; clone size: many; D gene: NA; V gene: TRBV5-1; CDR3 DNA: TGCGCCAGCAGCTTGGGGGCGGACCCTAGGGGGGAGACCCAGTACTTC; CDR3 protein: CASSLGADPRGETQYF